The present entry profiles one TCR beta chain with its context. Antigen unknown. This sample stems from a study of shared clonotypes between healthy human individuals. The overall study: Samples came from a couple of female and a few male donors aged 18 to 49. Study-level points and caveats: Non-shared clonotypes were found to have lower generation probabilities than the clonotypes that were shared by all four of the sorted-subset donors.

The germline V and J ends were trimmed by 7 bases and 0 bases, with 37 bases remaining between them. CDR1 is SNHLY and CDR2 is FYNNEI in the germline V gene. The CDR3 spans 23 residues. Researchers ran the assay at a deep level. Sequencing was performed with immunoSEQ multiplex PCR; in TCRdb, only in-frame clones are kept and a portion is missing. The sample includes about 1.1 million clones, about 72% seen only once; the top ten take approximately 0.9%. The sample consisted of memory CD4+ T cells from PBMCs. Subset given: CD45RA-negative fraction. This chain joins TRBV2 and TRBJ1-5; D is perhaps TRBD1 (5 bases). This receptor was taken from a man between 18 and 29 years old in good health. Some clones in this sample may be carry-over from other donors' samples. The CDR3 is CASTGGRGERPINYSYSNQPQHF. DNA for the CDR3: TGTGCCAGCACCGGGGGACGGGGTGAGAGACCAATCAATTACTCATATAGCAATCAGCCCCAGCATTTT. The full variable domain, rest sourced from reference TRBV2 and TRBJ1-5, is EPEVTQTPSHQVTQMGQEVILRCVPISNHLYFYWYRQILGQKVEFLVSFYNNEISEKSEIFDDQFSVERPDGSNFTLKIRSTKLEDSAMYFCASTGGRGERPINYSYSNQPQHFGDGTRLSIL.